This passage covers 22 T cell receptor beta chains from one sample sequenced in a study of cytomegalovirus exposure and HLA in healthy donors. The PCR ran on 60 Vbeta and 13 Jbeta primers. Profiling relied on immunoSEQ multiplex PCR, and the TCRdb table lists in-frame clones only, not all of them. The sample lists around 200,000 clones, 75% to 80% occurring once. The sequenced material came from PBMCs. The receptors come from a male donor in good health and CMV-seronegative.

The chain joins TRBV19 to TRBJ2-6; D gene unclear. V was pared by 5 bases and J by 2 bases, with 7 bases between. There are 14 residues in the CDR3. Germline CDR1 reads LNHDA; CDR2 reads SQIVND (reference sequence). The CDR3: CASSSSAGANVLTF. In DNA, the CDR3 is TGTGCCAGTAGTTCCTCGGCTGGGGCCAACGTCCTGACTTTC.

The rearrangement uses TRBV19 and TRBJ2-3; perhaps TRBD2 as D (6 bases). The germline CDR1 and CDR2 sequences are LNHDA and SQIVND (reference sequence). With 3 bases removed from V and 3 bases from J, the gap between germline ends came to 16 bases. The length of the CDR3 is 16 residues. This CDR3 reads CASSMRAGRGTDTQYF. The CDR3 bases are TGTGCCAGTAGTATGAGAGCGGGCCGAGGGACAGATACGCAGTATTTT.

The V and J genes are TRBV5-1 and TRBJ2-7; tentatively, D is TRBD2 (6 bases). There are 15 residues in the CDR3. CDR1 is SGHRS, CDR2 YFSETQ, per germline. V lost 4 bases and J lost 0, with 14 bases in between. CDR3 in DNA: TGCGCCAGCAGCCCCCCGGGGGTCCTCTCCTACGAGCAGTACTTC. Residues: CASSPPGVLSYEQYF.

The genes are TRBV9 and TRBJ2-5; 7 bases align to TRBD2. J lost 4 bases, V lost 3 bases, and 9 bases had no gene match. The CDR3 is 15 residues long. Per the germline V gene, CDR1 is SGDLS and CDR2 is YYNGEE. The CDR3, as DNA: TGTGCCAGCAGCGGTAGCGGGCGGATGGGAGAGACCCAGTACTTC. It yields the protein CASSGSGRMGETQYF. The complete variable domain, with remaining parts taken from reference TRBV9 and TRBJ2-5, reads DSGVTQTPKHLITATGQRVTLRCSPRSGDLSVYWYQQSLDQGLQFLIQYYNGEERAKGNILERFSAQQFPDLHSELNLSSLELGDSALYFCASSGSGRMGETQYFGPGTRLLVL.

The rearrangement uses TRBV2 and TRBJ2-7; D might be TRBD2 (7 bases). The CDR3 is 13 amino acids. V lost 6 bases and J 2 bases, leaving 11 bases between the germline ends. Germline loops: CDR1 SNHLY, CDR2 FYNNEI. The CDR3 here is CASRGEGAYEQYF. The DNA of the CDR3 is TGTGCCAGCAGAGGGGAGGGGGCCTACGAGCAGTACTTC.

The chain carries TRBV30 and TRBJ2-7; TRBD2 matches at 9 bases. CDR1 is GTSNPN and CDR2 is SVGIG in the germline V gene (reference sequence). CDR3 length: 14 amino acids. Germline trimming cut 1 base from V and 4 bases from J; bases unmatched to any gene: 5. As DNA, the CDR3 is TGTGCCTGGAGTGAAAGCGGGAGGTCGTACGAGCAGTACTTC. Its translation is CAWSESGRSYEQYF.

The chain employs TRBV5-1 and TRBJ2-7; 9 bases map to TRBD1. The CDR3 has 15 residues. Per the germline V gene, CDR1 is SGHRS and CDR2 is YFSETQ. V lost 2 bases, J lost 3 bases, and 6 bases stayed unmatched. The chain's CDR3 is CASSFGRDRVYEQYF. Here the CDR3 DNA reads TGCGCCAGCAGCTTCGGCCGGGACAGGGTCTACGAGCAGTACTTC. The complete variable domain, with remaining parts taken from reference TRBV5-1 and TRBJ2-7, reads KAGVTQTPRYLIKTRGQQVTLSCSPISGHRSVSWYQQTPGQGLQFLFEYFSETQRNKGNFPGRFSGRQFSNSRSEMNVSTLELGDSALYLCASSFGRDRVYEQYFGPGTRLTVT.

A single count supports this clone. This chain links TRBV28 with TRBJ1-1, with 10 bases that match TRBD1. V lost 4 bases and J lost 4; bases outside the gene matches: 9. The CDR3 has 16 residues. Germline V CDR1 and CDR2: MDHEN, SYDVKM. CDR3: CASSSLTGGGGTEAFF. DNA of the CDR3: TGTGCCAGCAGTTCCTTGACAGGGGGCGGGGGCACTGAAGCTTTCTTT.

This clone was recorded only once. This chain uses TRBV13 with TRBJ1-5; TRBD1 is a possible D gene (6 bases). The CDR3 length is 14 residues. CDR1 and CDR2 (germline): PRHDT, FYEKMQ (reference sequence). V lost 5 bases and J 4 bases, leaving 12 bases between the germline ends. CDR3 region: CASSRRTVNQPQHF. The CDR3 region has the DNA TGTGCCAGCAGCCGCCGGACAGTTAATCAGCCCCAGCATTTT.

V usage is TRBV19 and J usage is TRBJ1-1; 10 bases align to TRBD1. Germline assignment: CDR1 LNHDA and CDR2 SQIVND (reference sequence). After removal of 6 bases from V and 4 bases from J, the junction contained 2 bases not matched to a gene. This CDR3 region has 13 residues. In DNA form, the CDR3 reads TGTGCCAGTAGCAGGGACAGGGGCACTGAAGCTTTCTTT. This encodes CASSRDRGTEAFF.

The V call is TRBV5-1, the J call TRBJ2-7; possibly TRBD2 for D (7 bases). The length of the CDR3 is 15 residues. CDR1 is SGHRS and CDR2 is YFSETQ in the germline V gene. V lost 3 bases, J lost 3 bases, and 16 bases lay in between. CDR3 sequence reads: CASSWGGGGVYEQYF. The CDR3 DNA sequence: TGCGCCAGCAGCTGGGGTGGGGGGGGCGTCTACGAGCAGTACTTC.

This clone occurred once. The chain combines TRBV4-3 with TRBJ2-3, with 9 positions matching TRBD1. The CDR3 consists of 15 residues. The germline V gene encodes CDR1 LGHNA and CDR2 YSLEER. V lost 3 bases to trimming and J lost 5 bases; unmatched junction nucleotides: 6. The CDR3 nucleotides are TGCGCCAGCAGCCACCGGACAGGGGAGATAGATACGCAGTATTTT. It translates to CASSHRTGEIDTQYF.

This rearrangement joins TRBV15 to TRBJ1-2, with D unresolved. Germline CDR1 LNHNV, CDR2 YYDKDF (reference sequence). This CDR3 spans 13 amino acids. V shed 1 base and J shed 9 bases, with 12 bases lying between them. CDR3 region: CATSRGGHLSYTF. Here the CDR3 DNA reads TGTGCCACCAGCAGAGGAGGTCACCTGAGCTACACCTTC.

V gene TRBV10-3 combines with J gene TRBJ1-5; D is unclear. Germline assignment: CDR1 ENHRY and CDR2 SYGVKD. The CDR3 covers 15 residues. V lost 2 bases, J lost 0 bases, and 8 bases lay in between. The CDR3 bases are TGTGCCATCAGTGAGGGGCCGTTTAGCAATCAGCCCCAGCATTTT. The encoded protein is CAISEGPFSNQPQHF.

The chain is built from TRBV10-3 and TRBJ2-1; possible D gene TRBD1, 6 bases. The germline gives CDR1 ENHRY, CDR2 SYGVKD. The CDR3 has 14 residues. The V end was cut by 6 bases, the J end by 5 bases, with 14 bases between. The CDR3 DNA follows: TGTGCCATCAGAGGACAGCTAAAAAACAATGAGCAGTTCTTC. This sequence encodes CAIRGQLKNNEQFF.

The chain combines TRBV7-9 with TRBJ2-6, with TRBD1 as a possible D gene (6 bases). The ends were cut back, 2 bases at V and 0 bases at J, with 8 bases in the middle. Looked up from germline, CDR1 is SEHNR and CDR2 is FQNEAQ (reference sequence). CDR3 size: 16 residues. The CDR3 nucleotides read TGTGCCAGCAGCTTATGGGGGCTCTCTGGGGCCAACGTCCTGACTTTC. As protein: CASSLWGLSGANVLTF.

The V gene is TRBV7-2, the J gene TRBJ2-6; D remains ambiguous. The CDR3 is 15 amino acids. CDR1 is SGHTA and CDR2 is FQGNSA in the germline V gene. V dropped 2 bases and J dropped 2 bases, with 7 bases sitting between them. In DNA form, the CDR3 reads TGTGCCAGCAGCTTAAACTTCGCTGGGGCCAACGTCCTGACTTTC. Protein product: CASSLNFAGANVLTF.

The chain recombines TRBV5-1 with TRBJ2-3; the match to TRBD2 covers 8 bases. CDR3 length: 15 residues. CDR1 is SGHRS, CDR2 YFSETQ, per germline. Germline trimming cut 0 bases from V and 8 bases from J; bases unmatched to any gene: 8. CDR3 sequence reads: CASSLEGPGGGTQYF. Written as DNA, the CDR3 is TGCGCCAGCAGCTTGGAGGGCCCCGGGGGGGGTACGCAGTATTTT.

Note on this clone: Other nucleotide sequences from this sample produce the same CDR3. J is TRBJ1-1 and V is TRBV28; TRBD1 might be the D (5 bases). Trimming removed 1 base from V and 1 base from J, with 7 bases in between. Germline assignment: CDR1 MDHEN and CDR2 SYDVKM. This CDR3 region has 14 residues. The CDR3 coding sequence is TGTGCCAGCAGTTTATCCGGGGGGAACACTGAAGCTTTCTTT. Its protein product is CASSLSGGNTEAFF.

V and J are TRBV28 and TRBJ2-3, with D possibly matching TRBD2 (7 bases). The CDR3 is 15 amino acids. V gave up 3 bases and J gave up 3 bases, with 13 bases separating them. The germline V gene has CDR1 MDHEN and CDR2 SYDVKM. Written as DNA, the CDR3 is TGTGCCAGCAGTTTCCGGGGGGCAGGGACAGATACGCAGTATTTT. This translates into CASSFRGAGTDTQYF. Full variable domain (outside the CDR3, taken from reference TRBV28 and TRBJ2-3): DVKVTQSSRYLVKRTGEKVFLECVQDMDHENMFWYRQDPGLGLRLIYFSYDVKMKEKGDIPEGYSVSREKKERFSLILESASTNQTSMYLCASSFRGAGTDTQYFGPGTRLTVL.

The chain combines TRBV27 with TRBJ1-5, with 7 nucleotides matching TRBD1. Germline trimming cut 5 bases from V and 4 bases from J; bases unmatched to any gene: 5. The germline V gene has CDR1 MNHEY and CDR2 SMNVEV (reference sequence). The CDR3 has 14 residues. The CDR3 region has the DNA TGTGCCAGCAGTCCAAGGACAGGTAATCAGCCCCAGCATTTT. It is translated as CASSPRTGNQPQHF.

This clone was observed a handful of times. The chain joins TRBV6-1 to TRBJ1-1, with a tentative D call TRBD1 (6 bases). Germline V gene data show CDR1 as MNHNS and CDR2 as SASEGT. Between the trimmed V and J ends, which lost 8 bases and 2 bases, there was a span of 15 bases. The CDR3 is made up of 14 amino acids. The CDR3, as DNA: TGTGCCAGCTCTACGGACAGCTACAACACTGAAGCTTTCTTT. It codes for CASSTDSYNTEAFF.